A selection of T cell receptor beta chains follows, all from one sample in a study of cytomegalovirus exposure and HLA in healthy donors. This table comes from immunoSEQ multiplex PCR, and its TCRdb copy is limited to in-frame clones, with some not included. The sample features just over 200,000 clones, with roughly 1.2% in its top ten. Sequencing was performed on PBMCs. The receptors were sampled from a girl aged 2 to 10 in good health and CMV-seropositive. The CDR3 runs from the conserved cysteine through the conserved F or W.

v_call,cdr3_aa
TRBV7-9,CASSHPWGDEQYF
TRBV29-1,CSALLSGGETQYF
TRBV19,CASSLGRYFSVLTF
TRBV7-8,CASRGSAQGENYGYTF
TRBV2,CASSDLVAGAVEQYF
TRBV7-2,CASSLGVQGGQPQHF
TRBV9,CASSVESSGKSYEQYF
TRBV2,CASSPLAGGGNTQYF
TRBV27,CASSSPGLAGTGELFF
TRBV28,CASTNYAGYEQYF
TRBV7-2,CASSHPTSGTADTQYF
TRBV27,CASRGDSVPGELFF
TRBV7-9,CASSPRQGGAYGYTF
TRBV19,CASIGEGYGYTF
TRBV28,CASSSPRGGGGTSGNTIYF
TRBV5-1,CASSLTRVEQYF
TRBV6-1,CASSDRTGNEKLFF
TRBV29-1,CSVDGQKGQGNTEAFF
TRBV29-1,CSVGGEDRGTDTQYF
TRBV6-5,CASSYRGGSGYTF
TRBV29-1,CSVEGGQGIYGYTF
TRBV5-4,CASTSSRVTNYGYTF
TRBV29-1,CSVEKGFSYNEQFF
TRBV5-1,CASSLQANEQFF
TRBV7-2,CASSSGLVTQYF
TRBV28,CASSQPLTEVQETQYF
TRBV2,CASSAGQETQYF
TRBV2,CASSELTGNYGYTF